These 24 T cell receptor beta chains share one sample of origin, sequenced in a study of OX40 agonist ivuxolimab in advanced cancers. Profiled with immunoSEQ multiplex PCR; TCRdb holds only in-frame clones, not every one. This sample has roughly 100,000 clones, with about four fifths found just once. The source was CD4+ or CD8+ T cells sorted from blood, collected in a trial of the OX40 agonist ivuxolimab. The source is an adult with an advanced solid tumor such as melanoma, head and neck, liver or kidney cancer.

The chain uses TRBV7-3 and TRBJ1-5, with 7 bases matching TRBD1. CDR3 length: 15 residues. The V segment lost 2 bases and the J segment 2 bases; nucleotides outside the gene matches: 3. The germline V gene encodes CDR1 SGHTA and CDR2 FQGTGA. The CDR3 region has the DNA TGTGCCAGCAGCTTATCAGGGGGAGGCAATCAGCCCCAGCATTTT. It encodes CASSLSGGGNQPQHF.

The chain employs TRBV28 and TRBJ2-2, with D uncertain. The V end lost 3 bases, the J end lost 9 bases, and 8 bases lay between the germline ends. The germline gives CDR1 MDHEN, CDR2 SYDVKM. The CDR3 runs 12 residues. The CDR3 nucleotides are TGTGCCAGCAGTTTTGGTGCCTGGGAGCTGTTTTTT. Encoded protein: CASSFGAWELFF.

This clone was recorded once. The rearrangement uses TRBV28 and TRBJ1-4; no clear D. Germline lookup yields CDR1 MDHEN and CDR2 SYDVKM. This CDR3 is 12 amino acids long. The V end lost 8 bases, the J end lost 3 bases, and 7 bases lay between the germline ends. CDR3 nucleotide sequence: TGTGCCAGCTCGCAAGCTAATGAAAAACTGTTTTTT. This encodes CASSQANEKLFF.

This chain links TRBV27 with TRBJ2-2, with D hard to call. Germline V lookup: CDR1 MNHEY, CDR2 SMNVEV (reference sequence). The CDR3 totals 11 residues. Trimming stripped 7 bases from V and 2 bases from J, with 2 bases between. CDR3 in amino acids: CASTNTGELFF. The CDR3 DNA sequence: TGTGCCAGCACCAACACCGGGGAGCTGTTTTTT.

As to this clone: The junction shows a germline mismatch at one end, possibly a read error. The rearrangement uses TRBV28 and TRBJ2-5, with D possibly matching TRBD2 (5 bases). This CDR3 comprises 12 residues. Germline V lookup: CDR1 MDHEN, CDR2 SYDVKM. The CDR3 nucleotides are TGTGCCAGCAGAGGAGGTCAAGCGACCCAGTACTTC. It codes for CASRGGQATQYF.

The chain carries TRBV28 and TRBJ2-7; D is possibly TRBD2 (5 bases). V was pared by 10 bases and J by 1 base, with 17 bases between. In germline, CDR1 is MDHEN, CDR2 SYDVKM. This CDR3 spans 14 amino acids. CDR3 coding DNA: TGTGCCACCCTATTGGGAGCCCCGTCCTACGAGCAGTACTTC. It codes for CATLLGAPSYEQYF.

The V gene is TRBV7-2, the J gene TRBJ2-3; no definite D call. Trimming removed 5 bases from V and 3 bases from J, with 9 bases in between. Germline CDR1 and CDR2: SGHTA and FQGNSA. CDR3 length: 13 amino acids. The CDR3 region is CASSRGWTDTQYF. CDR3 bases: TGTGCCAGCAGCCGCGGTTGGACAGATACGCAGTATTTT.

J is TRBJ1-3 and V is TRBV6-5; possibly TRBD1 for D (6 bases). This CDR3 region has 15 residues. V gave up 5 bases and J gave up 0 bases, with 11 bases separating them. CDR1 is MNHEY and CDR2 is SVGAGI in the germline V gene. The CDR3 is CASSKTGYSGNTIYF. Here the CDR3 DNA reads TGTGCCAGCAGTAAAACAGGGTACTCTGGAAACACCATATATTTT.

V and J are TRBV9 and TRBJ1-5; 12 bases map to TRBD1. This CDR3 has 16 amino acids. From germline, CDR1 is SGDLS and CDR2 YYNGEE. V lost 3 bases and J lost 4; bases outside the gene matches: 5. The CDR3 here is CASSGGTGGRNQPQHF. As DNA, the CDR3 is TGTGCCAGCAGCGGGGGGACAGGGGGCCGGAATCAGCCCCAGCATTTT.

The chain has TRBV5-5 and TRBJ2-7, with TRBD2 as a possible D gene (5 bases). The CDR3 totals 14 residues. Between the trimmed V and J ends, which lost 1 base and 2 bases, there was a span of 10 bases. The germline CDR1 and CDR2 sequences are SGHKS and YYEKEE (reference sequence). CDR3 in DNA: TGTGCCAGCAGCTTGCTGAGGAGGACCTACGAGCAGTACTTC. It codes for CASSLLRRTYEQYF. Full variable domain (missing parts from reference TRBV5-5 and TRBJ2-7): DAGVTQSPTHLIKTRGQQVTLRCSPISGHKSVSWYQQVLGQGPQFIFQYYEKEERGRGNFPDRFSARQFPNYSSELNVNALLLGDSALYLCASSLLRRTYEQYFGPGTRLTVT.

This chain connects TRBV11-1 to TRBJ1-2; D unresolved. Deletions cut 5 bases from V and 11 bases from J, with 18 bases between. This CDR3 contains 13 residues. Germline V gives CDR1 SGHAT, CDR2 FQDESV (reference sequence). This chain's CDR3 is CASSRDFGDVYTF. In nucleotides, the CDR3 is TGTGCCAGCAGCAGAGACTTTGGGGATGTTTACACCTTC.

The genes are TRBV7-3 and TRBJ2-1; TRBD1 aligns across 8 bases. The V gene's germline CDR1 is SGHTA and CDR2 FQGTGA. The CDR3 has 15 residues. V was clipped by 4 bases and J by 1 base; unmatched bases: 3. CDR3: CASSSDRASYNEQFF. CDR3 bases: TGTGCCAGCAGCTCGGACAGGGCTTCCTACAATGAGCAGTTCTTC.

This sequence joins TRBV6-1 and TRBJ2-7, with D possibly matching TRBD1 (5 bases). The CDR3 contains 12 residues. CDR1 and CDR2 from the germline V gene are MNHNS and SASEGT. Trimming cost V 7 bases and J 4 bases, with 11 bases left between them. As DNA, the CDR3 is TGTGCCAGCACCCGGACAAATTACGAGCAGTACTTC. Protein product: CASTRTNYEQYF.

CDR3 amino acids: CASSSPRTYRTQYAFF. In nucleotides, the CDR3 is TGTGCCAGCAGCTCCCCAAGGACATATCGGACACAGTACGCTTTCTTT. The chain combines TRBV28 with TRBJ1-1; weak D call: TRBD1 (5 bases). V dropped 6 bases and J dropped 11 bases, with 28 bases sitting between them. Per the germline V gene, CDR1 is MDHEN and CDR2 is SYDVKM. The CDR3 is 16 amino acids.

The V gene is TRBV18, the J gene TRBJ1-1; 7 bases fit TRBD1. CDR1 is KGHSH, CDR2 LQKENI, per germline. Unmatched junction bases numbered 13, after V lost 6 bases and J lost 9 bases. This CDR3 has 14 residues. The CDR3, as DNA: TGTGCCAGCTCGACCGCAGGGGGTAGGCTCCAAGCTTTCTTT. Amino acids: CASSTAGGRLQAFF.

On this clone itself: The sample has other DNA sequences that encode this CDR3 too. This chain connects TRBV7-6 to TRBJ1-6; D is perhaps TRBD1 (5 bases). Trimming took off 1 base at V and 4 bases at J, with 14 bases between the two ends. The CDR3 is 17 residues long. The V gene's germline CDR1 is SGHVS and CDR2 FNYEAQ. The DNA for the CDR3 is TGTGCCAGCAGCTTAGTCGTGGGGGATTTTTATAATTCACCCCTCCACTTT. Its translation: CASSLVVGDFYNSPLHF.

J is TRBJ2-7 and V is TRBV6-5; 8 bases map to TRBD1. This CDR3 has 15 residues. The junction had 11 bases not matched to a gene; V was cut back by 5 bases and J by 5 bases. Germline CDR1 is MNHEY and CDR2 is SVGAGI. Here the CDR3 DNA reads TGTGCCAGCAGTGCCCGACAGGGGCAAAACAACGAGCAGTACTTC. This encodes CASSARQGQNNEQYF.

CDR3 residues: CASSFGEKLFF. CDR3 coding DNA: TGTGCCAGCAGCTTCGGGGAAAAACTGTTTTTT. The chain couples TRBV11-2 to TRBJ1-4; no clear D. This CDR3 region has 11 residues. V was shortened by 3 bases and J by 8 bases, with 4 bases between the two germline ends. In germline, CDR1 is SGHAT, CDR2 FQNNGV. Full variable domain (outside the CDR3, taken from reference TRBV11-2 and TRBJ1-4): EAGVAQSPRYKIIEKRQSVAFWCNPISGHATLYWYQQILGQGPKLLIQFQNNGVVDDSQLPKDRFSAERLKGVDSTLKIQPAKLEDSAVYLCASSFGEKLFFGSGTQLSVL.

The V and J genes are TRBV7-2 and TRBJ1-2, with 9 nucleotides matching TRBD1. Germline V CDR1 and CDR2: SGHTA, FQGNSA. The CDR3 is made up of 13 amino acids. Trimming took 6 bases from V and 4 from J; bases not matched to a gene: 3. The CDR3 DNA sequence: TGTGCCAGCAGTTCGGGACAGGGCTATGGCTACACCTTC. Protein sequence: CASSSGQGYGYTF.

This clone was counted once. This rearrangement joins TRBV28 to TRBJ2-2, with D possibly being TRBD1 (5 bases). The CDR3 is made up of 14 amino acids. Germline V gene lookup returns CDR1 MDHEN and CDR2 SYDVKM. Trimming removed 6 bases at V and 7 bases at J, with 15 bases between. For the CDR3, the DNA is TGTGCCAGCAGGGAACAAGGGGTCAGCGGGGAGCTGTTTTTT. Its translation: CASREQGVSGELFF.

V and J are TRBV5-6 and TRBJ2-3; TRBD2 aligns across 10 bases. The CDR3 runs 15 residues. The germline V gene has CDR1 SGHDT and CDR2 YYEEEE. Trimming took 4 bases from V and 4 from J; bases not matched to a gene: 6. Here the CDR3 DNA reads TGTGCCAGCAGCACTTTAGCGGGAGGCCCAGATACGCAGTATTTT. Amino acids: CASSTLAGGPDTQYF.

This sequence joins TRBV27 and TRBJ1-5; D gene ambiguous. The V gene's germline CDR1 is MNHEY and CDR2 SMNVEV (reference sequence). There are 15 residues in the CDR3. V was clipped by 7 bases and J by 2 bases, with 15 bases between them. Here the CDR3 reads CASKRDLGGNQPQHF. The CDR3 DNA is TGTGCCAGCAAGAGAGACCTAGGAGGCAATCAGCCCCAGCATTTT.

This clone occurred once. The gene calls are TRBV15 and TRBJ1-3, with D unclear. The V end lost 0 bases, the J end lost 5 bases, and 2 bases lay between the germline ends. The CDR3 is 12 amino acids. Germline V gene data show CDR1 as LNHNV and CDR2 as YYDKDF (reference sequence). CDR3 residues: CATSRDRNTIYF. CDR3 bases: TGTGCCACCAGCAGAGATCGAAACACCATATATTTT.

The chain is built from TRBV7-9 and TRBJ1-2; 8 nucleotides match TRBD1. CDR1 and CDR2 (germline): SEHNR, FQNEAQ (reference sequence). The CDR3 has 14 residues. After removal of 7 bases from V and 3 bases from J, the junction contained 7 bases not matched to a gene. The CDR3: CASNPRGLDYGYTF. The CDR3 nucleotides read TGTGCCAGCAACCCCAGGGGGCTAGACTATGGCTACACCTTC. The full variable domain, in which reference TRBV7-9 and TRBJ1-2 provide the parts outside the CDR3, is DTGVSQNPRHKITKRGQNVTFRCDPISEHNRLYWYRQTLGQGPEFLTYFQNEAQLEKSRLLSDRFSAERPKGSFSTLEIQRTEQGDSAMYLCASNPRGLDYGYTFGSGTRLTVV.